These T cell receptor beta chains were read from a single sample in a study of OX40 agonist ivuxolimab in advanced cancers. Repertoires were generated with immunoSEQ multiplex PCR, while TCRdb's copy carries only in-frame clones and drops some. The sample carries approximately 99,000 clones, about 91% recorded once. The starting material was CD4+ or CD8+ T cells sorted from blood, obtained in a trial of the OX40 agonist ivuxolimab. The receptor set was obtained from an adult with an advanced solid tumor such as melanoma, head and neck, liver or kidney cancer. The CDR3 runs from the conserved cysteine through the conserved F or W. D genes are given only for firm matches. The listing skips clone size in some rows; elsewhere it reads once, few, many or a size class.

TRBV5-1	NA	TRBJ2-1	NA	TGCGCCAGCAGCTGGCTTGGGGGAGGCTACAATGAGCAGTTCTTC	CASSWLGGGYNEQFF
TRBV6-5	once	TRBJ2-3	NA	TGTGCCAGCAGTTACAGAGAGAGCACAGATACGCAGTATTTT	CASSYRESTDTQYF
TRBV7-8	NA	TRBJ1-5	NA	TGTGCCAGCAGTCCCGACCGCGTTAGCAATCAGCCCCAGCATTTT	CASSPDRVSNQPQHF
TRBV9	few	TRBJ1-1	NA	TGTGCCAGCAGCCGCCGGCAGACGGCGGACGGAGCTTTCTTT	CASSRRQTADGAFF
TRBV5-3	NA	TRBJ1-5	NA	TGTGCCAGAAGCTTGGAACGAGGAAGCAATCAGCCCCAGCATTTT	CARSLERGSNQPQHF
TRBV11-2	NA	TRBJ2-1	NA	TGTGCCAGCAGCTTAGGAGGGAGCTCCTACAATGAGCAGTTCTTC	CASSLGGSSYNEQFF
TRBV10-2	NA	TRBJ2-1	NA	TGCGCCAGCAGTGCACGGAATGAGCAGTTCTTC	CASSARNEQFF
TRBV11-2	once	TRBJ2-2	TRBD2	TGTGCCAGCAGCTTAGATCTAGCGGTCGGGGAGCTGTTTTTT	CASSLDLAVGELFF
TRBV9	NA	TRBJ2-5	NA	TGTGCCAGCAGAGACTCCGTGGGCGTAGAGACCCAGTACTTC	CASRDSVGVETQYF
TRBV10-2	NA	TRBJ1-1	TRBD1	TGCGCCAGCAGTGAGTCGAGGACAGGGGACACTGAAGCTTTCTTT	CASSESRTGDTEAFF
TRBV6-6	NA	TRBJ1-5	TRBD1	TGTGCCAGCAGTTACTCCGGGACAGACCCCCGACAGCCCCAGCATTTT	CASSYSGTDPRQPQHF
TRBV5-4	NA	TRBJ2-2	NA	TGTGCCGGATCCCGGGCGTTCGACACCGGGGAGCTGTTTTTT	CAGSRAFDTGELFF
TRBV9	NA	TRBJ1-1	NA	TGTGCCAGCAGCCCCTACGTCGGGGTACGGGGCACTGAAGCTTTCTTT	CASSPYVGVRGTEAFF
TRBV21-1	NA	TRBJ2-7	NA	TGTGCCAGCAGCAAATCGATGTCTAGCGGGGGGAAATACGAGCAGTACTTC	CASSKSMSSGGKYEQYF
TRBV27	NA	TRBJ1-5	TRBD1	TGTGCCAGCAGCCAAGGGGGCGCGAATCATCAGCCCCAGCATTTT	CASSQGGANHQPQHF
TRBV2	few	TRBJ1-1	NA	TGTGCCAGCAGTGAAGCGCGGACAGCCAGGGGAACTGAAGCTTTCTTT	CASSEARTARGTEAFF
TRBV11-2	NA	TRBJ1-3	NA	TGTGCCAGCAGCTTTCAGATTCATGGGGTTGGAAACACCATATATTTT	CASSFQIHGVGNTIYF
TRBV27	NA	TRBJ1-4	TRBD1	TGTGCCAGCAGTTTCCCTCGGGACAGGGAGTACGAAAAACTGTTTTTT	CASSFPRDREYEKLFF
TRBV30	NA	TRBJ1-6	NA	TGTGCCTGGCGCCCAGAAGCGTCACCCCTCCACTTT	CAWRPEASPLHF
TRBV27	NA	TRBJ2-1	TRBD2	TGTGCCAGCAGAACGACAGGTTCGGGTGCGGGAGGATACAATGAGCAGTTCTTC	CASRTTGSGAGGYNEQFF
TRBV6-1	NA	TRBJ2-2	TRBD1	TGTGCCAGCTCTCTGACAGGGTCAAGCACCGGGGAGCTGTTTTTT	CASSLTGSSTGELFF